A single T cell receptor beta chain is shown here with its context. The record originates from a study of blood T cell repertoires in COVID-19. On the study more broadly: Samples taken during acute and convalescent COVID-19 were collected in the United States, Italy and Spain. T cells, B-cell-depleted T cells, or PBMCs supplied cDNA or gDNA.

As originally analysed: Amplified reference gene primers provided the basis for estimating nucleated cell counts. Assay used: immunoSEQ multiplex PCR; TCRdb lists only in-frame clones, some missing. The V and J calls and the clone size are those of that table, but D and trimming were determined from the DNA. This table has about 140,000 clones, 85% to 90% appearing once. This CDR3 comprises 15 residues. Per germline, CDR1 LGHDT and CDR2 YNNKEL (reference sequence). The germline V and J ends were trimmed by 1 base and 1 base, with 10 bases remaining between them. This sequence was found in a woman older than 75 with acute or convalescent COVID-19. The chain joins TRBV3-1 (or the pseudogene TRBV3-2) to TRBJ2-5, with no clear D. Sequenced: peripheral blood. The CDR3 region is CASSQGRQSQETQYF. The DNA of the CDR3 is TGTGCCAGCAGCCAAGGCAGGCAGTCCCAAGAGACCCAGTACTTC.